The entry that follows covers one T cell receptor (beta chain) sequence. The PCR was carried out with 60 Vbeta primers and 13 Jbeta primers. Generated by immunoSEQ multiplex PCR, the TCRdb table keeps only in-frame clones and is missing some. The sample totals fewer than 250,000 clones. The sample is drawn from a study of cytomegalovirus exposure and HLA in healthy donors. Study-level background: Unique TCRs from HLA-typed donors, approximately 80 million of them, were held in an early data release.

The sequence was obtained from a woman in her twenties or thirties in good health and CMV-seropositive. The sequencing sample was made of PBMCs.

Here the CDR3 reads CASRQTGGSNQPQHF. As DNA, the CDR3 is TGTGCCAGCAGACAAACAGGGGGCAGCAATCAGCCCCAGCATTTT. This rearrangement joins TRBV6-5 to TRBJ1-5, with 9 bases identical to TRBD1. The junction had 4 bases not matched to a gene; V was cut back by 6 bases and J by 1 base. CDR1 is MNHEY, CDR2 SVGAGI, per germline. The CDR3 runs 15 residues.